The T cell receptor beta chain under discussion was sequenced for a study of radiation and T cells in renal cell carcinoma. The protocol was immunoSEQ multiplex PCR, while the TCRdb copy is restricted to in-frame clones and leaves out a portion. The data contain approximately 94,000 clones, about 79% of them seen just once; the ten biggest clones take up 5% to 8%. V trimming: 2 bases; J trimming: 4 bases; junction bases outside the gene matches: 16. CDR3 length: 18 residues. Germline-derived CDR1 and CDR2 are MDHEN and SYDVKM. The sample's time point: baseline pretreatment blood. The treatment denotes: 15 Gy SBRT to primary tumor, nephrectomy 4 weeks later.

This chain connects TRBV28 to TRBJ1-2, with 7 bases matching TRBD1. This receptor was obtained from a man aged 55 to 70 with renal cell carcinoma. The input for sequencing was blood, taken from a patient whose treatment included radiotherapy and nephrectomy. The CDR3 region has the DNA TGTGCCAGCAGTTTAGGGGCGGTCGGGACAGCCTCCCCCTATGGCTACACCTTC. This codes for CASSLGAVGTASPYGYTF.